This is a list of T cell receptor beta chains from one sample in a study of cytomegalovirus exposure and HLA in healthy donors. Generated by immunoSEQ multiplex PCR, the TCRdb table keeps only in-frame clones and is missing some. The repertoire consists of approximately 200,000 clones, with 74% occurring once and the leading ten covering 2.5% to 3.5%. Input material: PBMCs. The receptors here all came from a woman in her thirties in good health and CMV-seropositive. CDR3s include the opening cysteine and the closing phenylalanine or tryptophan. The D gene is left open where the match is weak. A row's size may be missing; if present it is once, few, many or a size class.

J gene | D gene | clone size | CDR3 length | V gene | CDR3 DNA | CDR3 protein
TRBJ2-7 | NA | few | 13 | TRBV6-1 | TGTGCCAGCAGTGGGGGAGACTCCTACGAGCAGTACTTC | CASSGGDSYEQYF
TRBJ1-4 | NA | once | 12 | TRBV25-1 | TGTGCCAACCTTACAGGTACTGAAAAACTGTTTTTT | CANLTGTEKLFF
TRBJ1-1 | NA | NA | 14 | TRBV5-5 | TGTGCCAGCAGCAGATCACTGCCGAACACTGAAGCTTTCTTT | CASSRSLPNTEAFF
TRBJ2-1 | NA | NA | 16 | TRBV21-1 | TGTGCCAGCAGCAAATTAGGGGGCGGGTCCTACAATGAGCAGTTCTTC | CASSKLGGGSYNEQFF
TRBJ1-5 | TRBD1 | NA | 17 | TRBV28 | TGTGCCAGCAGTTCCCGGACAGGGGGGTATGGCAATCAGCCCCAGCATTTT | CASSSRTGGYGNQPQHF
TRBJ2-6 | NA | NA | 18 | TRBV5-6 | TGTGCCAGCAGCATAACCGGGACAATCCCCTCTGGGGCCAACGTCCTGACTTTC | CASSITGTIPSGANVLTF
TRBJ1-3 | NA | NA | 13 | TRBV27 | TGTGCCAGCAAGACTCGGCAGGGAAACACCATATATTTT | CASKTRQGNTIYF
TRBJ1-2 | NA | NA | 12 | TRBV28 | TGTGCCAGCAAACACCTAGTCTATGGCTACACCTTC | CASKHLVYGYTF
TRBJ1-2 | NA | NA | 13 | TRBV6-4 | TGTGCCATCAGTGATCTAGGTTACTATGGCTACACCTTC | CAISDLGYYGYTF
TRBJ2-2 | NA | NA | 17 | TRBV5-5 | TGTGCCAGCAGCTTGGTATCGGGACAAGCGAACACCGGGGAGCTGTTTTTT | CASSLVSGQANTGELFF
TRBJ2-3 | NA | NA | 16 | TRBV19 | TGTGCCAGTAGGATGGGGAGCGGATCTAGCACAGATACGCAGTATTTT | CASRMGSGSSTDTQYF
TRBJ2-7 | TRBD2 | NA | 15 | TRBV27 | TGTGCCAGCAGTTTAGGGACTAGCGGGAGCAGCGAGCAGTACTTC | CASSLGTSGSSEQYF
TRBJ2-4 | NA | once | 15 | TRBV2 | TGTGCCAGCAGCGAAGATACGGTGGCCAAAAACATTCAGTACTTC | CASSEDTVAKNIQYF
TRBJ2-1 | NA | NA | 16 | TRBV19 | TGTGCCAGTTTTCCCACTTGGGGAGGAGGATACAATGAGCAGTTCTTC | CASFPTWGGGYNEQFF
TRBJ1-4 | NA | NA | 14 | TRBV6-5 | TGTGCCAGCAGTTACCGACAGACTAATGAAAAACTGTTTTTT | CASSYRQTNEKLFF
TRBJ2-7 | NA | NA | 16 | TRBV27 | TGTGCCAGCAGTCACCTCCAGTTTCTAGCTTCGGAGGAGCAGTACTTC | CASSHLQFLASEEQYF
TRBJ1-5 | TRBD1 | NA | 14 | TRBV19 | TGTGCCACCGGGCCCAGGGGGCGGGATCAGCCCCAGCATTTT | CATGPRGRDQPQHF
TRBJ2-1 | NA | NA | 13 | TRBV28 | TGTGTCACCGGACTCCCCGAAGGGAATGAGCAGTTCTTC | CVTGLPEGNEQFF
TRBJ2-1 | NA | NA | 14 | TRBV27 | TGTGCCAGCAGTCCGGGACTGATGTACAATGAGCAGTTCTTC | CASSPGLMYNEQFF
TRBJ1-5 | TRBD1 | NA | 15 | TRBV5-8 | TGTGCCAGCAGCCCCGACAGGGGTGGCAATCAGCCCCAGCATTTT | CASSPDRGGNQPQHF
TRBJ2-3 | TRBD2 | NA | 13 | TRBV6-1 | TGTGCCAGCAGTTGGGGCGGGAGGGATACGCAGTATTTT | CASSWGGRDTQYF
TRBJ1-5 | TRBD1 | NA | 14 | TRBV19 | TGTGCCAGTAGTCCAGATACAGGGGACCAGCCCCAGCATTTT | CASSPDTGDQPQHF
TRBJ2-1 | NA | NA | 15 | TRBV28 | TGTGCCAGCAGTTTTTTGGCGGAGGCTGGAAATGAGCAGTTCTTC | CASSFLAEAGNEQFF
TRBJ2-7 | TRBD1 | NA | 14 | TRBV9 | TGTGCCAGCAGCCCCCCGACAGGGGCCTACGAGCAGTACTTC | CASSPPTGAYEQYF
TRBJ1-6 | NA | NA | 15 | TRBV11-2 | TGTGCCAGCAGCTTAGTCGACAGCCCGAATTCACCCCTCCACTTT | CASSLVDSPNSPLHF
TRBJ1-2 | NA | NA | 11 | TRBV29-1 | TGCAGCGTTGAAGCGGGGAATGGCTACACCTTC | CSVEAGNGYTF
TRBJ1-5 | NA | few | 12 | TRBV6-6 | TGTGCCAGCAGTTATAGTCTGCGGCCCCAGCATTTT | CASSYSLRPQHF
TRBJ2-1 | NA | few | 16 | TRBV6-1 | TGTGCCAGCAGTGAATTCGACACGTACCCTCTCAATGAGCAGTTCTTC | CASSEFDTYPLNEQFF
TRBJ2-7 | TRBD2 | NA | 14 | TRBV27 | TGTGCCAGCAGTTGGGGGACTAGCTCAGACGAGCAGTACTTC | CASSWGTSSDEQYF
TRBJ2-1 | NA | NA | 13 | TRBV19 | TGTGCCAGTACTAGCAGGAGCTACAATGAGCAGTTCTTC | CASTSRSYNEQFF
TRBJ1-5 | NA | NA | 16 | TRBV6-1 | TGTGCCAGCAGAGAAAACGGACAGTTGGGCAATCAGCCCCAGCATTTT | CASRENGQLGNQPQHF
TRBJ2-1 | NA | NA | 13 | TRBV27 | TGTGCCAGCAGTTTAGTAGTTTCGGATGAGCAGTTCTTC | CASSLVVSDEQFF
TRBJ2-7 | NA | NA | 13 | TRBV5-4 | TGTGCCAGCAGCATGGACAGAAAGTACGAGCAGTACTTC | CASSMDRKYEQYF
TRBJ2-7 | NA | NA | 16 | TRBV4-2 | TGTGCCAGCAGCCCCGTACGAGGGAGGTCATTCTACGAGCAGTACTTC | CASSPVRGRSFYEQYF
TRBJ2-7 | TRBD1 | NA | 15 | TRBV19 | TGTGCCAGTAGTTCGTTACAGGGGGCGATATACGAGCAGTACTTC | CASSSLQGAIYEQYF
TRBJ2-1 | TRBD2 | NA | 14 | TRBV6-1 | TGTGCCAGCAGTTATAGCGGGACTAGCAGTGAGCAGTTCTTC | CASSYSGTSSEQFF
TRBJ2-7 | TRBD2 | NA | 14 | TRBV15 | TGTGCCACCAGCAGAGGGGGGACTAGCCCTGAGCAGTACTTC | CATSRGGTSPEQYF
TRBJ1-6 | NA | NA | 15 | TRBV28 | TGTGCCACCCTGGAGGGGGGGGCGGCCAATTCACCCCTCCACTTT | CATLEGGAANSPLHF
TRBJ1-2 | NA | NA | 14 | TRBV7-9 | TGTGCCAGTAGCTCAGCTACAGGGTCTCACGGCTACACCTTC | CASSSATGSHGYTF
TRBJ1-4 | NA | NA | 13 | TRBV19 | TGTGCCAGTAAGTTAGGCGGCAGCGGAAAACTGTTTTTT | CASKLGGSGKLFF
TRBJ1-2 | NA | once | 15 | TRBV7-9 | TGTGCCAGCAGCTTAGTTGCGGAGGCTAACTATGGCTACACCTTC | CASSLVAEANYGYTF
TRBJ2-2 | TRBD2 | NA | 15 | TRBV2 | TGTGCCAGCAGCCCTACTAGCGGAAACACCGGGGAGCTGTTTTTT | CASSPTSGNTGELFF
TRBJ1-1 | NA | few | 13 | TRBV6-1 | TGTGCCAGCAAGGGACACCGATCCACTGAAGCTTTCTTT | CASKGHRSTEAFF
TRBJ2-7 | NA | few | 13 | TRBV7-6 | TGTGCCAGCAGCGTAGACAGGCGCTACGAGCAGTACTTC | CASSVDRRYEQYF
TRBJ2-1 | NA | NA | 10 | TRBV20-1 | TGCAGTGCAGTCCAGAATGAGCAGTTCTTC | CSAVQNEQFF
TRBJ1-3 | NA | NA | 13 | TRBV27 | TGTGCCAGCAGAAGGCAGGGTGAAAACACCATATATTTT | CASRRQGENTIYF
TRBJ2-1 | TRBD2 | few | 19 | TRBV28 | TGTGCCAGCAGTCCAGTCCCGGGACTAGCGGGAGGGCCCTCCAATGAGCAGTTCTTC | CASSPVPGLAGGPSNEQFF
TRBJ2-1 | NA | NA | 15 | TRBV12-5 | TGTGCTAGTGGTTTGGTACGGGTACCGAACAATGAGCAGTTCTTC | CASGLVRVPNNEQFF
TRBJ2-3 | TRBD2 | once | 16 | TRBV2 | TGTGCCAGCAGTGAATCCGGGACTAGCGCCCGGAGGACGCAGTATTTT | CASSESGTSARRTQYF
TRBJ1-2 | NA | NA | 13 | TRBV2 | TGTGCCAGCAGTGAATGGCCAGTGGATGGCTACACCTTC | CASSEWPVDGYTF
TRBJ2-5 | NA | once | 16 | TRBV25-1 | TGTGCCAGCAGTGAGGGCAGCTGGGCCCCAAAAGAGACCCAGTACTTC | CASSEGSWAPKETQYF
TRBJ2-1 | TRBD2 | few | 16 | TRBV6-1 | TGTGCCAGCAGTGGGGGATTAGCGGGTTCTTACAATGAGCAGTTCTTC | CASSGGLAGSYNEQFF
TRBJ1-1 | NA | NA | 12 | TRBV12-5 | TGTGCTAGTGGTTTGATTGATGGAGTAGCTTTCTTT | CASGLIDGVAFF
TRBJ1-2 | NA | few | 15 | TRBV28 | TGTGCCAGCAGTCTAGGGGCACCCTTCCTGTATGGCTACACCTTC | CASSLGAPFLYGYTF